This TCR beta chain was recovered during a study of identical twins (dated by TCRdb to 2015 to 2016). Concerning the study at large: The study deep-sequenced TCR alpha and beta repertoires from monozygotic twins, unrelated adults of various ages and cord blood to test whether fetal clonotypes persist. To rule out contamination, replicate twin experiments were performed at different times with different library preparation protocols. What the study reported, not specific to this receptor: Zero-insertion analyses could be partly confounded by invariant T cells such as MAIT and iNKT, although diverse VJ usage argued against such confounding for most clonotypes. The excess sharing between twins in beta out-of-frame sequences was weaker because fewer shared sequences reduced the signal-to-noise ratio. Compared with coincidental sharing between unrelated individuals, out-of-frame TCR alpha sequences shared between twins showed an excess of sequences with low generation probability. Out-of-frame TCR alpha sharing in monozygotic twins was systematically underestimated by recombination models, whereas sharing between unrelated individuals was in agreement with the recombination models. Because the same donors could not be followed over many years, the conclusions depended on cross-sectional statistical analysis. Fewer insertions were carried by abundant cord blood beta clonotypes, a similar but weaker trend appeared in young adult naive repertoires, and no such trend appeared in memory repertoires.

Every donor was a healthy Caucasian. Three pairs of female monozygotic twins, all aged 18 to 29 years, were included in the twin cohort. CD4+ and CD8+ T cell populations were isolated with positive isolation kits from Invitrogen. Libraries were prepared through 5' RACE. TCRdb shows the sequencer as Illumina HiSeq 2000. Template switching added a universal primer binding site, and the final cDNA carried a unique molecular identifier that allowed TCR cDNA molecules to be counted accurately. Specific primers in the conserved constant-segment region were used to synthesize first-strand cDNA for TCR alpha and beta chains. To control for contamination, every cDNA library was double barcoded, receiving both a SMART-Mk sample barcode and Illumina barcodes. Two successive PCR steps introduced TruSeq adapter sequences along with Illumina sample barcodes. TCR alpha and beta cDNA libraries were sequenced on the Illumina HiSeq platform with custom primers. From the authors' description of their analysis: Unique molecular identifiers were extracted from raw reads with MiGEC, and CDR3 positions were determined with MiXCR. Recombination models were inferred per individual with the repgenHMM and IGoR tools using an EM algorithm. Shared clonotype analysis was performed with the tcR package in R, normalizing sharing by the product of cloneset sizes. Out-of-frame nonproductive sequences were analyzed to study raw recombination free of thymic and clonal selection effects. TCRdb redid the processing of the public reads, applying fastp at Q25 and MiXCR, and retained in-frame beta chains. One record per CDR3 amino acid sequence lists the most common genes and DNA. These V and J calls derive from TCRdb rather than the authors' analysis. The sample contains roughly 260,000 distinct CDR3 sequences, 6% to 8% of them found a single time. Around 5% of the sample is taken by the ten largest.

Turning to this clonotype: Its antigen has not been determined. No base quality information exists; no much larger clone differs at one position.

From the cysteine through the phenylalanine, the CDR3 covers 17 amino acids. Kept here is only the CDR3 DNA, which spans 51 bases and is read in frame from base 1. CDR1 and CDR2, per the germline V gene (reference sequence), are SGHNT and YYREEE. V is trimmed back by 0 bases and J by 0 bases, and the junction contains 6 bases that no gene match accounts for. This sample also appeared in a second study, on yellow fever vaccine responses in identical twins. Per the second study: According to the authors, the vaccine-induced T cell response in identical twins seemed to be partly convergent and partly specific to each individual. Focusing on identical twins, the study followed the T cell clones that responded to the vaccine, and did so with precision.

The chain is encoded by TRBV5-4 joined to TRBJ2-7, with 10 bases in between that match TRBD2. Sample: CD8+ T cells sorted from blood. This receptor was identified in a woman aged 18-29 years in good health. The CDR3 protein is CASSLASGGPSSYEQYF. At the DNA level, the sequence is TGTGCCAGCAGCTTGGCTAGCGGGGGACCCAGCTCCTACGAGCAGTACTTC.